Following are 2 T cell receptor beta chains from one sample sequenced in a study of Ad26.COV2.S vaccination and SARS-CoV-2 variants. Measured with immunoSEQ multiplex PCR; TCRdb has only the in-frame clones, and not every one. In the table there are about 350,000 clones, about 90% of which are singletons. Specimen: peripheral blood, collected after recovery from COVID-19. The receptors were gathered from a human donor who had recovered from COVID-19.

The chain carries TRBV6-1 and TRBJ2-7; D remains ambiguous. CDR1 and CDR2 (germline): MNHNS, SASEGT. The CDR3 runs 15 residues. V was clipped by 3 bases and J by 5 bases, with 17 bases between them. The DNA for the CDR3 is TGTGCCAGCAGTGATTCTTTCCCGGGTTTGGACGAGCAGTACTTC. Translated, it gives CASSDSFPGLDEQYF.

For the CDR3, the DNA is TGTGCCAGCAGCGTCTCCGGTAGTAAGTGGCAGGAGCAGTTCTTC. Protein: CASSVSGSKWQEQFF. The chain links TRBV9 to TRBJ2-1; D gene uncertain. Per germline, CDR1 SGDLS and CDR2 YYNGEE. The CDR3 has 15 amino acids. Trimming removed 2 bases at V and 10 bases at J, with 19 bases between.